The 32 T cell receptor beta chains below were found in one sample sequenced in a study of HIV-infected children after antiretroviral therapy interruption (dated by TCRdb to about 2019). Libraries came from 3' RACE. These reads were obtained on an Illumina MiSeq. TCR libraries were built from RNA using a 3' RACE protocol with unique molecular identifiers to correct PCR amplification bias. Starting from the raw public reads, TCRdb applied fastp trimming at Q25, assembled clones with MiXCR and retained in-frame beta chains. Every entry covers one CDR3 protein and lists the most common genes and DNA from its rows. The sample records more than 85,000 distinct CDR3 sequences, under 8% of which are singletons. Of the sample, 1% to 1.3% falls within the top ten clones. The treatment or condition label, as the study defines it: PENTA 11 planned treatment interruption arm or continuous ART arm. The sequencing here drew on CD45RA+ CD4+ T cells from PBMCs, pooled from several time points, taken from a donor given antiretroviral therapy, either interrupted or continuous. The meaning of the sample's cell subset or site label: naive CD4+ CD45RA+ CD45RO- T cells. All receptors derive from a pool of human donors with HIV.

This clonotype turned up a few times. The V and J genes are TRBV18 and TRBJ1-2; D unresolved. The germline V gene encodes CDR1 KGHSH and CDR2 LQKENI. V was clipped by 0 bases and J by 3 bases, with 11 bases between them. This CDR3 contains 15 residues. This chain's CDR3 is CASSPPVQTHYGYTF. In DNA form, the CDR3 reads TGTGCCAGCTCACCACCGGTGCAGACACACTATGGCTACACCTTC.

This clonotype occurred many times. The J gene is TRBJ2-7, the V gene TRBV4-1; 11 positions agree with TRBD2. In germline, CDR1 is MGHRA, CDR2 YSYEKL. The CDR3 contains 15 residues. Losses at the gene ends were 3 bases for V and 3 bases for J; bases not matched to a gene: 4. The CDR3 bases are TGCGCCAGCAGCCACGCCGGACTAGCGGGCTACGAGCAGTACTTC. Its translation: CASSHAGLAGYEQYF.

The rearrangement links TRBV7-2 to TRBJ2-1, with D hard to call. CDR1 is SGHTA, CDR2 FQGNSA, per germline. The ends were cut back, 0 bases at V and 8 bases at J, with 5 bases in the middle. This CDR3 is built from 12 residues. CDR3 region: CASSLALDEQFF. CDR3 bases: TGTGCCAGCAGCTTAGCCCTGGATGAGCAGTTCTTC.

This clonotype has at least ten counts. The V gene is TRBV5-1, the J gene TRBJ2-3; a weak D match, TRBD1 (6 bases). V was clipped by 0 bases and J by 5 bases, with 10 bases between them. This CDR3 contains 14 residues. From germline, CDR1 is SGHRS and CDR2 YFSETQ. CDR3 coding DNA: TGCGCCAGCAGCTTGGCCTTCAGGGGAGATACGCAGTATTTT. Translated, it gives CASSLAFRGDTQYF.

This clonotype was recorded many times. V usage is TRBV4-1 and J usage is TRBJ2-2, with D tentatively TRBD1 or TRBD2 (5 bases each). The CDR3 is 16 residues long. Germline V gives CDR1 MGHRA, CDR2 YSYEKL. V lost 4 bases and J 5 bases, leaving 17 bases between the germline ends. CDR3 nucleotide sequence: TGCGCCAGCAGCCCCATTCCTGCGAGGGGTACCGGGGAGCTGTTTTTT. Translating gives CASSPIPARGTGELFF.

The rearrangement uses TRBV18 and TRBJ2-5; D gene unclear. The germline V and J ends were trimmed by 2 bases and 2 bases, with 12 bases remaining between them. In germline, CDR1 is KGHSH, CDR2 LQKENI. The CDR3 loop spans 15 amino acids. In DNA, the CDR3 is TGTGCCAGCTCACCAAATACGGCGAAACAAGAGACCCAGTACTTC. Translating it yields CASSPNTAKQETQYF.

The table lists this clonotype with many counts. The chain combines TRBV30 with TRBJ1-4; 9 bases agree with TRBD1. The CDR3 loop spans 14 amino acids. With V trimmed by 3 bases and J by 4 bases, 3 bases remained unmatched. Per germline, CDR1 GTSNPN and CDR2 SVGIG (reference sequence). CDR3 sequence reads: CAWSPDRGNEKLFF. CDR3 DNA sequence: TGTGCCTGGAGCCCGGACAGGGGTAATGAAAAACTGTTTTTT.

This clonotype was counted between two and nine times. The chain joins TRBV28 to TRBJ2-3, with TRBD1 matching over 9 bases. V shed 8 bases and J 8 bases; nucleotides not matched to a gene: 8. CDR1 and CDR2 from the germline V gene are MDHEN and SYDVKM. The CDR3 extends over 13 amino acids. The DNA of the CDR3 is TGTGCCAGCGGTGGACAGGGGTGGGGTACGCAGTATTTT. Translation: CASGGQGWGTQYF.

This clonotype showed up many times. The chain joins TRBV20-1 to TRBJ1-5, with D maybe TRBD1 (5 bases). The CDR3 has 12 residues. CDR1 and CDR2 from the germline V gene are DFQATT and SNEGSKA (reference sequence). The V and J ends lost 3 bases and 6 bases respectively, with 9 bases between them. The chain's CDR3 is CSARRGSQPQHF. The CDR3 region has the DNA TGCAGTGCTAGGCGGGGCTCTCAGCCCCAGCATTTT.

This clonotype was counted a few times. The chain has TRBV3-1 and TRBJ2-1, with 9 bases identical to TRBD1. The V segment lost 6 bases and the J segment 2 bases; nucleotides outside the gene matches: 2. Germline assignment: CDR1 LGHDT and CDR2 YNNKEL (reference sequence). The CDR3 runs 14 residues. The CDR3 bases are TGTGCCAGCAGGCGGGACAGGGCCTACAATGAGCAGTTCTTC. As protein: CASRRDRAYNEQFF.

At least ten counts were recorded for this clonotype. CDR3 DNA: TGTGCCAGCAGCCCAAGGACTAGCGGGGGCAGCTCCTACGAGCAGTACTTC. As protein: CASSPRTSGGSSYEQYF. The chain has TRBV7-2 and TRBJ2-7, with 13 bases that match TRBD2. This CDR3 has 17 amino acids. Germline values: CDR1 SGHTA, CDR2 FQGNSA. V shed 5 bases and J 0 bases; nucleotides not matched to a gene: 7.

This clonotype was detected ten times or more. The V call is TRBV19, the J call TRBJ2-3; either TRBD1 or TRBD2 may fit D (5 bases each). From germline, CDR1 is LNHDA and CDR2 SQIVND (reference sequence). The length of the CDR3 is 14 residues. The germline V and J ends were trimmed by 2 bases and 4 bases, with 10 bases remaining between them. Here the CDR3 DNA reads TGTGCCAGTAGTATATTGGGGGTGGCAGATACGCAGTATTTT. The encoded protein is CASSILGVADTQYF.

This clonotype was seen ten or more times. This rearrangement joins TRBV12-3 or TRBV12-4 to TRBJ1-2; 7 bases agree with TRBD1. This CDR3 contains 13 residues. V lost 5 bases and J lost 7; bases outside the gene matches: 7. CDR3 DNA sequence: TGTGCCAGCAGTCCCAGGGGGACCCTTGGCTACACCTTC. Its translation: CASSPRGTLGYTF.

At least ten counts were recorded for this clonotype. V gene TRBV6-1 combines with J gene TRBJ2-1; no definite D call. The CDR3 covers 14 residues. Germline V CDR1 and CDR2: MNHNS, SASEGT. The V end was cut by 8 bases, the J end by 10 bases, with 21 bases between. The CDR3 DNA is TGTGCCAGCGGTCGGGCCTTCGGACCCGGGGAGCAGTTCTTC. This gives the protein CASGRAFGPGEQFF.

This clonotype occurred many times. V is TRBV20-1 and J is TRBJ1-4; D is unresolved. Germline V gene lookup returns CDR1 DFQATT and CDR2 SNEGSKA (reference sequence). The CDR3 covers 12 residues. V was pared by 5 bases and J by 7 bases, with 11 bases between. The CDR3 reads CSAVQEGEKLFF. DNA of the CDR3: TGCAGTGCTGTTCAGGAGGGTGAAAAACTGTTTTTT.

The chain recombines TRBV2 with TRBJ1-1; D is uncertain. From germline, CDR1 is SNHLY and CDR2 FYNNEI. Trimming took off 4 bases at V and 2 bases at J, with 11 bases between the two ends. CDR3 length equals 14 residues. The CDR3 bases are TGTGCCAGCAGTGGCAATACACTAAACACTGAAGCTTTCTTT. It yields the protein CASSGNTLNTEAFF.

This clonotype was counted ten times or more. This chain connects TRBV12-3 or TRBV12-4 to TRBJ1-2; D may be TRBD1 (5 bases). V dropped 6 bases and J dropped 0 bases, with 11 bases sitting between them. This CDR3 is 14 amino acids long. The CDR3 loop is CASRLAGANYGYTF. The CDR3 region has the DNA TGTGCCAGCAGGCTTGCGGGGGCTAACTATGGCTACACCTTC.

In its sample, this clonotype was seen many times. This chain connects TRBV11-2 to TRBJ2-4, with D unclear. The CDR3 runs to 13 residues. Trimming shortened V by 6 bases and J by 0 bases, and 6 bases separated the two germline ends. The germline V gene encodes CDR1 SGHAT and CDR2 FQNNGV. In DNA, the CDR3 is TGTGCCAGCAGGGCGCTAGCCAAAAACATTCAGTACTTC. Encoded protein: CASRALAKNIQYF.

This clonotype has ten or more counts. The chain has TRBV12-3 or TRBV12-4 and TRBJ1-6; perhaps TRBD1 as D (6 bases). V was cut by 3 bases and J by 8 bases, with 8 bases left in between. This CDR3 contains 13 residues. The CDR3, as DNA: TGTGCCAGCAGTTTCGGACAGCATTCACCCCTCCACTTT. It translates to CASSFGQHSPLHF.

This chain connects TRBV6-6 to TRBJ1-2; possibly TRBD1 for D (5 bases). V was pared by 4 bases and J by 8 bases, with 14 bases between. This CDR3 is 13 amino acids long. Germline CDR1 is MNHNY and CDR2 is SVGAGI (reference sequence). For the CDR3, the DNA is TGTGCCAGCAGTTCCGGGACCGTCCGGGGCTACACCTTC. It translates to CASSSGTVRGYTF.

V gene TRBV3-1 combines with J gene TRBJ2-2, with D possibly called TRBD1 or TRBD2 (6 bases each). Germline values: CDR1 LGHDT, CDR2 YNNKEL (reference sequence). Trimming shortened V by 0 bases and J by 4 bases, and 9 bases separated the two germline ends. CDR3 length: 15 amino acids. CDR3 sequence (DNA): TGTGCCAGCAGCCAAGATCCGGGGGCCACCGGGGAGCTGTTTTTT. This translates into CASSQDPGATGELFF.

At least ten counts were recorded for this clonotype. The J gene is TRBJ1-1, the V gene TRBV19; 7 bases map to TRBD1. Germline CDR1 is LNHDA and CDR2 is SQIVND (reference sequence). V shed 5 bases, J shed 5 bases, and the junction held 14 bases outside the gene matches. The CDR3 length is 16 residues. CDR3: CASSDTGVSFRTEAFF. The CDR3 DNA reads TGTGCCAGTAGTGATACAGGGGTCTCGTTTAGAACTGAAGCTTTCTTT.

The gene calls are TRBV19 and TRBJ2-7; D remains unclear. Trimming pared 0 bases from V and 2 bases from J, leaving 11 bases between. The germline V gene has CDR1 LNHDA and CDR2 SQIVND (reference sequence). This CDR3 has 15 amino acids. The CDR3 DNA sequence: TGTGCCAGTAGTATAGAAAGGGTACCGACCTACGAGCAGTACTTC. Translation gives CASSIERVPTYEQYF.

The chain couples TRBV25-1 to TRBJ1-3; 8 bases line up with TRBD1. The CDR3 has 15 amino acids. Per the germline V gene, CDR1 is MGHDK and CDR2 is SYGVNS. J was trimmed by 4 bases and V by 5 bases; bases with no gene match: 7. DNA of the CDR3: TGTGCCAGCAGTAAAATGACAGGGGTCGGAAACACCATATATTTT. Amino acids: CASSKMTGVGNTIYF. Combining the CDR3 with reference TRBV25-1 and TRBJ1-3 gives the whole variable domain EADIYQTPRYLVIGTGKKITLECSQTMGHDKMYWYQQDPGMELHLIHYSYGVNSTEKGDLSSESTVSRIRTEHFPLTLESARPSHTSQYLCASSKMTGVGNTIYFGEGSWLTVV.

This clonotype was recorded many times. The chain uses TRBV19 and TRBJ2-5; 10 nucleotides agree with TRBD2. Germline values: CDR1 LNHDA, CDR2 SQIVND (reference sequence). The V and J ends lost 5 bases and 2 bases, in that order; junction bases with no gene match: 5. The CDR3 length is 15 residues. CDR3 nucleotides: TGTGCCAGTAGTTTCAGGACTAGCGGACAAGAGACCCAGTACTTC. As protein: CASSFRTSGQETQYF.

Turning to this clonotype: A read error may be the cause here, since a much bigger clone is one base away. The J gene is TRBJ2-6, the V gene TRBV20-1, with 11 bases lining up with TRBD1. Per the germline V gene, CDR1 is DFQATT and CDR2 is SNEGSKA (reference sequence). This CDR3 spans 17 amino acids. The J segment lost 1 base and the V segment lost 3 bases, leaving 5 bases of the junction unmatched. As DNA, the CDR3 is TGCAGTGCTAGGGGACAGGGGGGGTTGTCTGGGGCCAACGTCCTGACTTTC. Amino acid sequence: CSARGQGGLSGANVLTF.

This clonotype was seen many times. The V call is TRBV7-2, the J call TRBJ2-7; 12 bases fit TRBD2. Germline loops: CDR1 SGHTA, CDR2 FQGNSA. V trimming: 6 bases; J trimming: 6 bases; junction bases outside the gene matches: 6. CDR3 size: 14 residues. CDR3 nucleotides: TGTGCCAGCAGACACAGGACTAGCGGGATCGAGCAGTACTTC. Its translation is CASRHRTSGIEQYF.

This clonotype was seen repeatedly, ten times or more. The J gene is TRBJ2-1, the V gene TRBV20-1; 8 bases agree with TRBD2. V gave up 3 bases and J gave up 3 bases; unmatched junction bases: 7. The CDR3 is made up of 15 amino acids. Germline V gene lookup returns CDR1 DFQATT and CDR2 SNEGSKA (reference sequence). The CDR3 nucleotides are TGCAGTGCTAGGGCGGGACTAGGCGACTACAATGAGCAGTTCTTC. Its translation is CSARAGLGDYNEQFF.

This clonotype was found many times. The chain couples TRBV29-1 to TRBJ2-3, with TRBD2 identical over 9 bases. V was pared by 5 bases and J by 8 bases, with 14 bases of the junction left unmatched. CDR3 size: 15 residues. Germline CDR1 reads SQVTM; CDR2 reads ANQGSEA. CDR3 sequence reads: CSVTSGGSPRGTQYF. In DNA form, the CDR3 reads TGCAGCGTTACCAGCGGGGGGTCCCCAAGGGGTACGCAGTATTTT.

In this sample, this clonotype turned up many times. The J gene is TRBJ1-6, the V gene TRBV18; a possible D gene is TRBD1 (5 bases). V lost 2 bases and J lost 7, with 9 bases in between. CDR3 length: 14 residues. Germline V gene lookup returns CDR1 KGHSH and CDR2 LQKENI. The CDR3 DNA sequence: TGTGCCAGCTCACCAAAACGGGGGAATTCACCCCTCCACTTT. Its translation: CASSPKRGNSPLHF.

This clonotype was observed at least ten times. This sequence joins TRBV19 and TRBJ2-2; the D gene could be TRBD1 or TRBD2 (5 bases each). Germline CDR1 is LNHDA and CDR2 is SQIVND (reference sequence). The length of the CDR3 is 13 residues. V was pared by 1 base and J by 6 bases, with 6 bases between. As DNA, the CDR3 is TGTGCCAGTAGTATAGCGGGGCCCGGGGAGCTGTTTTTT. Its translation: CASSIAGPGELFF.

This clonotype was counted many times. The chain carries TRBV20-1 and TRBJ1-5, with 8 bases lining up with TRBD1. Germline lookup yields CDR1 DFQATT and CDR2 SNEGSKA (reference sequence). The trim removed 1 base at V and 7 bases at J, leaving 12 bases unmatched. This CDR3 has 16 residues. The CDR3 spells CSARGPGGYHGQPQHF. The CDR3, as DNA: TGCAGTGCTAGAGGCCCAGGGGGCTATCACGGGCAGCCCCAGCATTTT.